The entry that follows covers one T cell receptor beta chain sequence. Original handling: Reference gene primers were amplified, and this amplification served to estimate nucleated cell counts. Here immunoSEQ multiplex PCR was the method, and the copy in TCRdb shows in-frame clones only, minus some. From that table come the V and J calls and clone size; the DNA was used to work out D and trimming. The table lists about 350,000 clones, around 86% of them singletons. There are 13 residues in the CDR3. With 3 bases removed from V and 0 bases from J, the gap between germline ends came to 8 bases. Germline values: CDR1 DFQATT, CDR2 SNEGSKA (reference sequence). The data stem from a study of blood T cell repertoires in COVID-19. About the research overall: Acute-phase and convalescent COVID-19 samples originated in the United States, Italy and Spain.

This clonotype was obtained from a woman in her fifties or sixties with COVID-19, enrolled during active disease. This chain connects TRBV20-1 to TRBJ1-1; D is undetermined. Sequenced: peripheral blood. The CDR3 DNA sequence: TGCAGTGCTAGTTCGGTTATGAACACTGAAGCTTTCTTT. Its protein is CSASSVMNTEAFF.